A selection of T cell receptor beta chains follows, all from one sample in a study of cytomegalovirus exposure and HLA in healthy donors. Repertoires were generated with immunoSEQ multiplex PCR, while TCRdb's copy carries only in-frame clones and drops some. The sample shows 130,000 to 150,000 clones, 60% to 85% of them seen only once. The sequenced material came from PBMCs. These TCRs come from a man aged 18 to 29 in good health and CMV-seronegative. The CDR3 runs from the conserved cysteine through the conserved F or W. D genes are given only for firm matches. Clone size, where shown, is once, few, many, or a class for clones that have expanded.

>TRBJ1-1|.|TRBV15|once
TGTGCCACCAGCAGAGATTTGAGCCGGGACACTGAAGCTTTCTTT
CATSRDLSRDTEAFF
>TRBJ1-2|TRBD1|TRBV5-1|.
TGCGCCAGCAGCGCGATCCACTCCGACAGGGGGCATGTGGGCTACACCTTC
CASSAIHSDRGHVGYTF
>TRBJ2-1|TRBD2|TRBV30|.
TGTGCTCGTGTAGCGGGAGGATATGGTGAGCAGTTCTTC
CARVAGGYGEQFF
>TRBJ2-2|TRBD1|TRBV7-8|.
TGTGCCAGCAGTCCCTCGAGAGGGGGCGCAAGGAACACCGGGGAGCTGTTTTTT
CASSPSRGGARNTGELFF
>TRBJ1-5|.|TRBV2|.
TGTGCCAGCAGTCGGACAGACCGCAATCAGCCCCAGCATTTT
CASSRTDRNQPQHF
>TRBJ1-1|TRBD1|TRBV4-1|.
TGCGCCAGCAGCCAAGGAACCCAGGGGGCCACTGAAGCTTTCTTT
CASSQGTQGATEAFF
>TRBJ2-1|TRBD2|TRBV6-4|.
TGTGCCAGCAGTGAGGGGACTAGCGCCTACAATGAGCAGTTCTTC
CASSEGTSAYNEQFF
>TRBJ2-3|TRBD2|TRBV9|.
TGTGCCAGTAGTTGGGGGGGGAGCACAGATACGCAGTATTTT
CASSWGGSTDTQYF
>TRBJ2-7|.|TRBV9|.
TGTGCCAGCAGCGTCCTCCCGGGAGCGTCCTACGAGCAGTACTTC
CASSVLPGASYEQYF
>TRBJ2-5|.|TRBV4-2|.
TGTGCCAGCAGCCAAGGCACCGCGGCAGCCTGGGAGCAGTACTTC
CASSQGTAAAWEQYF
>TRBJ2-5|.|TRBV11-3|.
TGTGCCAGCAGCCACGGGTTTCCCCAAGAGACCCAGTACTTC
CASSHGFPQETQYF
>TRBJ2-7|.|TRBV7-2|.
TGTGCCAGCAGCTCGGACATCTCCTACGAGCAGTACTTC
CASSSDISYEQYF
>TRBJ2-1|TRBD2|TRBV6-5|.
TGTGCCAGCAGTCAGACTAGCGGGGAATACAATGAGCAGTTCTTC
CASSQTSGEYNEQFF
>TRBJ2-7|TRBD1|TRBV11-2|few
TGTGCCAGCAAGGTGTCCTTAGGACAGGAATACTGGGAGCAGTACTTC
CASKVSLGQEYWEQYF
>TRBJ2-1|.|TRBV7-9|few
TGTGCCAGCAGCTCGGGGAGCTCCTACAATGAGCAGTTCTTC
CASSSGSSYNEQFF
>TRBJ1-6|TRBD1|TRBV28|once
TGTGCCAGCAGTCCTGGAAGCGACAGGGGGCTTGGTCCCCTCCACTTT
CASSPGSDRGLGPLHF
>TRBJ1-5|.|TRBV6-1|.
TGTGCCAGCGTCCTGGGGGGGTACTTGGGTCAGCCCCAGCATTTT
CASVLGGYLGQPQHF
>TRBJ1-2|.|TRBV30|.
TGTGCCTGGAAGCTCTACAGCACCGATGGCTACACCTTC
CAWKLYSTDGYTF
>TRBJ1-5|.|TRBV19|.
TGTGCCAGTAGTATGACAGAGTATAGCAATCAGCCCCAGCATTTT
CASSMTEYSNQPQHF
>TRBJ1-2|TRBD1|TRBV30|.
TGTGCCTGGGCTTTGGGGACAGGGACCAACTATGGCTACACCTTC
CAWALGTGTNYGYTF
>TRBJ2-3|TRBD2|TRBV27|.
TGTGCCAGCACCCAGGACAGACTAGCGGCTACAGATACGCAGTATTTT
CASTQDRLAATDTQYF
>TRBJ2-5|.|TRBV6-1|.
TGTGCCAGCACGCCCCTGGACTTCCAAGAGACCCAGTACTTC
CASTPLDFQETQYF
>TRBJ1-3|TRBD1|TRBV5-6|few
TGTGCCAGCAGCTGGACAGGGGGCGCGAACACCATATATTTT
CASSWTGGANTIYF
>TRBJ1-4|.|TRBV28|.
TGTGCCAGCAGTGAGCGAGGCGAAAAACTGTTTTTT
CASSERGEKLFF
>TRBJ1-6|.|TRBV6-1|.
TGTGCCAGCAGTGAATGGGGCCCCTATAATTCACCCCTCCACTTT
CASSEWGPYNSPLHF